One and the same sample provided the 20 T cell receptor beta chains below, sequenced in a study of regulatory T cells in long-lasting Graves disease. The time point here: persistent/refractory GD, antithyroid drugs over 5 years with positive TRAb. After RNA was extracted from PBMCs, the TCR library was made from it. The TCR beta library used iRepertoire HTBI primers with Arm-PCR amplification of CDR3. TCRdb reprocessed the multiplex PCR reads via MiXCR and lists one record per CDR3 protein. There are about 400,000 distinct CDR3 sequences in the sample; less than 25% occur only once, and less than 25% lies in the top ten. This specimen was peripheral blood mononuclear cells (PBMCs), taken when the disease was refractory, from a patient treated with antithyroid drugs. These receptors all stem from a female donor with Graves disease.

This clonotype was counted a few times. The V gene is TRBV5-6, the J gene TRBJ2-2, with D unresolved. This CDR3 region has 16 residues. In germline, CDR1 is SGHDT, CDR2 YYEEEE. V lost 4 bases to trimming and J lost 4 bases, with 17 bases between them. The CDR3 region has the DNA TGTGCCAGCAGCCCCATAACAAGTTTTGGCACCGGGGAGCTGTTTTTT. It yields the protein CASSPITSFGTGELFF.

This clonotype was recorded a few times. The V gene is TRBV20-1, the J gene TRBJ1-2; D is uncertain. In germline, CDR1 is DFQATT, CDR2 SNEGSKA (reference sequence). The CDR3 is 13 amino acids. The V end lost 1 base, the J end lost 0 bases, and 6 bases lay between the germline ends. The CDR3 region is CSARAEANYGYTF. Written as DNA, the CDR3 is TGCAGTGCTAGAGCAGAAGCTAACTATGGCTACACCTTC.

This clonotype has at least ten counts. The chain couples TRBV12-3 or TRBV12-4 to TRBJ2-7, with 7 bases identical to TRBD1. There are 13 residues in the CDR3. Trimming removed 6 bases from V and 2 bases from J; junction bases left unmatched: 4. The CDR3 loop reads CASRPGTAYEQYF. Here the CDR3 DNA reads TGTGCCAGCAGGCCTGGGACAGCCTACGAGCAGTACTTC.

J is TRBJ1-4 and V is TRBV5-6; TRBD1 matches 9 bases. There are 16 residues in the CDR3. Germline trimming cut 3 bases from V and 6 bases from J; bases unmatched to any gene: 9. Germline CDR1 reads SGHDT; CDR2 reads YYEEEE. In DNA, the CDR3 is TGTGCCAGCAGCTCGACTACCGGGACAGGGCATGAAAAACTGTTTTTT. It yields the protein CASSSTTGTGHEKLFF.

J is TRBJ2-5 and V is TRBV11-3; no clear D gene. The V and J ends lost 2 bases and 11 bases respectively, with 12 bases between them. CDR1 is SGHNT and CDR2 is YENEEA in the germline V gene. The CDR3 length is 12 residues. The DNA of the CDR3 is TGTGCCAGCAGCTTACGCTTGAGTGAGCAGTACTTC. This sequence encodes CASSLRLSEQYF.

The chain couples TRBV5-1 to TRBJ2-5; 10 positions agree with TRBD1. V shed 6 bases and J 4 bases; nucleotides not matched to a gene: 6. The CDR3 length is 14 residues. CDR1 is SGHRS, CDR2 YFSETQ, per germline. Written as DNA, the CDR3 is TGCGCCAGCACCCGGGACAGGGGTCGAGAGACCCAGTACTTC. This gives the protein CASTRDRGRETQYF.

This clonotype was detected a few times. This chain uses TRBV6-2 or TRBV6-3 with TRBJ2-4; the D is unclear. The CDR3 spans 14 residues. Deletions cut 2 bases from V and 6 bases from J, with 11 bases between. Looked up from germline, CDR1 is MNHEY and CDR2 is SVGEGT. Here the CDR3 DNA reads TGTGCCAGCAGTTACGGCAGCCTTCCAAACATTCAGTACTTC. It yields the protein CASSYGSLPNIQYF.

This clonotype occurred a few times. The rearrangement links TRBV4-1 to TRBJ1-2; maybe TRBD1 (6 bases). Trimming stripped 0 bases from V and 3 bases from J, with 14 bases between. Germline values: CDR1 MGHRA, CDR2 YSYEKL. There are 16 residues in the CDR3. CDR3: CASSQDFGQNDYGYTF. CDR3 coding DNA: TGCGCCAGCAGCCAAGATTTCGGACAGAACGACTATGGCTACACCTTC.

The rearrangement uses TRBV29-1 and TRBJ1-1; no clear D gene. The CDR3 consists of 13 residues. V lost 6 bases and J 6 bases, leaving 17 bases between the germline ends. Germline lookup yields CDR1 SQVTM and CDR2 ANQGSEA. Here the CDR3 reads CSVTPAPGAEAFF. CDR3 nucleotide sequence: TGCAGCGTGACACCGGCCCCGGGCGCTGAAGCTTTCTTT.

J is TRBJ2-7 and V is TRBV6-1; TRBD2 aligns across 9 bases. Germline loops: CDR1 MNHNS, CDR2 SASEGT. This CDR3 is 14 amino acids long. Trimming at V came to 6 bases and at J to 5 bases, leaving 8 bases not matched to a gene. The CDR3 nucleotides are TGTGCCAGCAGGTCGGCGGGGGGGAGAGACGAGCAGTACTTC. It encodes CASRSAGGRDEQYF.

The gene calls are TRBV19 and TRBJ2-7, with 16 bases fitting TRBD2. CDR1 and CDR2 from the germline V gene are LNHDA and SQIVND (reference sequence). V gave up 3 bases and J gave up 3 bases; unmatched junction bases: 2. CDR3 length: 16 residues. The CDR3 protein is CASSMGLAGGSYEQYF. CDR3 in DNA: TGTGCCAGTAGTATGGGACTAGCGGGAGGGAGCTACGAGCAGTACTTC. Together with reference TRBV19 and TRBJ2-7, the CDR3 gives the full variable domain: DGGITQSPKYLFRKEGQNVTLSCEQNLNHDAMYWYRQDPGQGLRLIYYSQIVNDFQKGDIAEGYSVSREKKESFPLTVTSAQKNPTAFYLCASSMGLAGGSYEQYFGPGTRLTVT.

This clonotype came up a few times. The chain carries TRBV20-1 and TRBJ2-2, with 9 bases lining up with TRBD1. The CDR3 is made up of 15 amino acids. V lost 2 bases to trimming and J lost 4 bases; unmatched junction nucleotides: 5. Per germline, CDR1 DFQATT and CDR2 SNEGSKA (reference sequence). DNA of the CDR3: TGCAGTGCTAGAAACCGGGACAGGGCCACCGGGGAGCTGTTTTTT. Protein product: CSARNRDRATGELFF.

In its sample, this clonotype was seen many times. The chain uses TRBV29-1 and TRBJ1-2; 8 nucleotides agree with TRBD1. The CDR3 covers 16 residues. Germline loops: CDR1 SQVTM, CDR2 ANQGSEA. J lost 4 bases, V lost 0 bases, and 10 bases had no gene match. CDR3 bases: TGCAGCGTTGAAGATTTGCAGGGGGCGCGTAGCTATGGCTACACCTTC. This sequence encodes CSVEDLQGARSYGYTF.

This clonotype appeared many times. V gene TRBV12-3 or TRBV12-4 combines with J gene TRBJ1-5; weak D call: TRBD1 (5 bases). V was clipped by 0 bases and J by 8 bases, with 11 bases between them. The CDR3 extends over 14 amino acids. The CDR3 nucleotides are TGTGCCAGCAGTTTAGCGTGGGGCGGGGAGCCCCAGCATTTT. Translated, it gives CASSLAWGGEPQHF.

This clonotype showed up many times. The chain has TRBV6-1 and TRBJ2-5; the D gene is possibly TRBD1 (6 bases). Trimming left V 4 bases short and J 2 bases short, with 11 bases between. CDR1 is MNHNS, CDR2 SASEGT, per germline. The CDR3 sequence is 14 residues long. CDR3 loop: CASSATGQQETQYF. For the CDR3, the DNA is TGTGCCAGCAGTGCCACCGGACAGCAAGAGACCCAGTACTTC.

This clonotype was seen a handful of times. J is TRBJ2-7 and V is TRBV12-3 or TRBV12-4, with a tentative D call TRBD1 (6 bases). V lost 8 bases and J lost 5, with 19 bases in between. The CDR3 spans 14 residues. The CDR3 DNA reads TGTGCCAGCGGCCTCGACAGGATCCGAGACGAGCAGTACTTC. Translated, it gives CASGLDRIRDEQYF.

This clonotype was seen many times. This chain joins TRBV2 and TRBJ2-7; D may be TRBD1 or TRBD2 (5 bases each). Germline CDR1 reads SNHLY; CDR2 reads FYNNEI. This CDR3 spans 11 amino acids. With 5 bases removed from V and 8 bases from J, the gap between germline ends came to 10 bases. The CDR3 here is CASSPPGQQYF. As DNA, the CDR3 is TGTGCCAGCAGTCCCCCGGGACAGCAGTACTTC.

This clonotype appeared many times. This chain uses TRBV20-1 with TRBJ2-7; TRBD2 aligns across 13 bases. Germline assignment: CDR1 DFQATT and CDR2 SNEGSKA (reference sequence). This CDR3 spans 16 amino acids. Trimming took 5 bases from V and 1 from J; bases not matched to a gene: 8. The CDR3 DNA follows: TGCAGTGCTGGAGGACTAGCGGGAGTTTGGTCCTACGAGCAGTACTTC. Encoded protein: CSAGGLAGVWSYEQYF.

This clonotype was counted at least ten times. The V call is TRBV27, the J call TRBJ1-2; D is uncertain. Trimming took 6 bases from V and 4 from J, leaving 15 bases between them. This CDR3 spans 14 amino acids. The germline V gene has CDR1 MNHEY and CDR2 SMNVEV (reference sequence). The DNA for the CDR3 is TGTGCCAGCAGACCTCCGGGCCTATTCTATGGCTACACCTTC. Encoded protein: CASRPPGLFYGYTF.

The CDR3 region has the DNA TGTGCCAGCAGCCCGTCCGGACAGGGGATATCTGGAAACACCATATATTTT. This encodes CASSPSGQGISGNTIYF. The J gene is TRBJ1-3, the V gene TRBV7-2; 9 bases are a match to TRBD1. This CDR3 spans 17 amino acids. CDR1 SGHTA and CDR2 FQGNSA come from the germline V gene. V shed 5 bases, J shed 1 base, and the junction held 9 bases outside the gene matches. Based on the CDR3 plus reference TRBV7-2 and TRBJ1-3, the full variable domain is GAGVSQSPSNKVTEKGKDVELRCDPISGHTALYWYRQSLGQGLEFLIYFQGNSAPDKSGLPSDRFSAERTGGSVSTLTIQRTQQEDSAVYLCASSPSGQGISGNTIYFGEGSWLTVV.